The clone carrying this T cell receptor beta chain appeared once. Its target is unknown. This sample was taken from a study of cytomegalovirus exposure and HLA in healthy donors. Study-wide context: Of all 360 or so donors who were genotyped, roughly 81% belonged to the Caucasian-associated ancestry cluster.

Study-wide findings and caveats: Many donors shared some public TCRs, even though most TCR sequences were rare.

CDR1 and CDR2 (germline): MNHEY, SVGAGI. The CDR3 consists of 16 residues. With 0 bases removed from V and 0 bases from J, the gap between germline ends came to 10 bases. The PCR ran on 60 Vbeta and 13 Jbeta primers. Sequencing was performed with immunoSEQ multiplex PCR; in TCRdb, only in-frame clones are kept and a portion is missing. The sample lists about 130,000 clones, around 73% occurring once. The rearrangement joins TRBV6-5 to TRBJ2-3; no clear D. The sequence was collected from a man between 45 and 60 years old in good health and CMV-seronegative. Sequenced sample: PBMCs. The CDR3 sequence is CASSYSTATSTDTQYF. The CDR3 nucleotides are TGTGCCAGCAGTTACTCGACTGCTACTAGCACAGATACGCAGTATTTT.